This is a list of T cell receptor beta chains from one sample in a study of CXCR3-negative and CXCR3-positive naive CD8 T cells. Each CDR3 protein gets one entry in TCRdb, which reprocessed the 5' RACE reads and gives no DNA. The table for this sample gives 150,000 or so distinct CDR3 sequences. The sample was naive CXCR3+ CD8+ T cells from blood. These receptor sequences come from a human donor in good health. Some clones in this sample may be carry-over from other donors' samples. The CDR3 runs from the conserved cysteine through the conserved F or W.

TRBV23-1	TRBJ1-2	CASSQLWATNYGYTF
TRBV6-2/TRBV6-3	TRBJ2-7	CASSISAGDSYEQYF
TRBV28	TRBJ1-2	CASSLPTARYGYTF
TRBV7-8	TRBJ1-1	CASSLASTVAEAFF
TRBV6-2/TRBV6-3	TRBJ2-7	CASSYDHSVYEQYF
TRBV7-2	TRBJ2-3	CASSSLYPPGTDTQYF
TRBV5-1	TRBJ2-5	CASSLVWGKGETQYF
TRBV3-1	TRBJ2-7	CASSQVGTSDSYEQYF
TRBV9	TRBJ2-3	CASSVDGTRTDTQYF
TRBV28	TRBJ1-5	CASSFTPRASQPQHF
TRBV12-3/TRBV12-4	TRBJ2-7	CASSLRTNLNAVEQYF
TRBV7-2	TRBJ1-1	CASSYGTGAGTEAFF
TRBV29-1	TRBJ2-7	CSVVYRGYEQYF
TRBV19	TRBJ1-2	CASVGRTNYGYTF
TRBV5-1	TRBJ1-3	CASSTDRGGGNTIYF
TRBV4-2	TRBJ2-6	CASSQDPGPTTRISGANVLTF
TRBV28	TRBJ2-3	CASSLLAKGTDTQYF
TRBV29-1	TRBJ1-5	CSALDRRYSNQPQHF
TRBV7-9	TRBJ1-4	CASSLGGQAINEKLFF
TRBV27	TRBJ1-5	CASSPLLGGRNQPQHF
TRBV30	TRBJ1-6	CAWSVLRNSPLHF
TRBV5-1	TRBJ1-1	CASSLGPGATEAFF
TRBV30	TRBJ2-1	CAWGIRGSSYNEQFF
TRBV29-1	TRBJ1-1	CSVESQEGEAFF
TRBV7-3	TRBJ2-1	CASSPGIVFQQGEQFF
TRBV24-1	TRBJ2-3	CATSDLLERAFFADTQYF
TRBV29-1	TRBJ2-1	CSERQGTDNEQFF
TRBV30	TRBJ2-1	CAWSAQLNEQFF
TRBV29-1	TRBJ2-2	CSVELDPTGELFF
TRBV29-1	TRBJ1-2	CSVDKTGEGYTF
TRBV14	TRBJ2-5	CASSQRLAGQETQYF
TRBV28	TRBJ2-7	CASNPLGRTSVDEQYF